Shown below are 25 T cell receptor beta chains from a single sample sequenced in a study of T cell responses to AZD1222 COVID-19 vaccine. The method was immunoSEQ multiplex PCR; TCRdb's version includes in-frame clones alone and lacks a portion of them. The sample includes under 170,000 clones, about nine tenths of them seen just once. The material was peripheral blood, obtained 28 days after the second AZD1222 dose. These receptors all come from an adult who received the AZD1222 COVID-19 vaccine.

Concerning this clone itself: The sample holds other DNA sequences that translate to the same CDR3. This rearrangement joins TRBV27 to TRBJ2-3; D call uncertain. V lost 2 bases and J 6 bases, leaving 3 bases between the germline ends. The germline gives CDR1 MNHEY, CDR2 SMNVEV (reference sequence). The CDR3 is 11 amino acids. Here the CDR3 reads CASSLGDTQYF. CDR3 coding DNA: TGTGCCAGCAGTTTAGGGGATACGCAGTATTTT.

This clone was observed once. The V call is TRBV25-1, the J call TRBJ2-5, with TRBD2 matching over 8 bases. The V gene's germline CDR1 is MGHDK and CDR2 SYGVNS. J was trimmed by 4 bases and V by 3 bases; bases with no gene match: 7. CDR3 size: 15 residues. The CDR3 loop reads CASSDFGRAGETQYF. The CDR3 region has the DNA TGTGCCAGCAGTGACTTCGGGAGGGCTGGAGAGACCCAGTACTTC. Based on the CDR3 plus reference TRBV25-1 and TRBJ2-5, the full variable domain is EADIYQTPRYLVIGTGKKITLECSQTMGHDKMYWYQQDPGMELHLIHYSYGVNSTEKGDLSSESTVSRIRTEHFPLTLESARPSHTSQYLCASSDFGRAGETQYFGPGTRLLVL.

This chain joins TRBV7-9 and TRBJ2-3; unclear D gene. Looked up from germline, CDR1 is SEHNR and CDR2 is FQNEAQ (reference sequence). Between the trimmed V and J ends, which lost 8 bases and 2 bases, there was a span of 17 bases. This CDR3 is 15 amino acids long. As DNA, the CDR3 is TGTGCCAGCGACTTAGGCTTATTTGACACAGATACGCAGTATTTT. Translation gives CASDLGLFDTDTQYF.

The CDR3: CASSLQGYTEAFF. DNA for the CDR3: TGTGCCAGCAGCTTACAGGGTTACACTGAAGCTTTCTTT. V is TRBV11-3 and J is TRBJ1-1, with D possibly matching TRBD1 (5 bases). Germline V lookup: CDR1 SGHNT, CDR2 YENEEA. This CDR3 is 13 amino acids long. Trimming removed 2 bases from V and 3 bases from J, with 7 bases in between.

The chain is built from TRBV27 and TRBJ2-1, with 14 bases that match TRBD2. Germline V lookup: CDR1 MNHEY, CDR2 SMNVEV (reference sequence). The V and J ends lost 4 bases and 14 bases, in that order; junction bases with no gene match: 4. The CDR3 runs to 13 residues. The CDR3 DNA follows: TGTGCCAGCAGTTGGGGGACTAGCGGGAGAGAGTTCTTC. Translation gives CASSWGTSGREFF.

V usage is TRBV6-1 and J usage is TRBJ1-5; D remains ambiguous. The CDR3 has 12 residues. Germline loops: CDR1 MNHNS, CDR2 SASEGT. Trimming stripped 4 bases from V and 3 bases from J, with 4 bases between. The CDR3 sequence is CASSVANQPQHF. As DNA, the CDR3 is TGTGCCAGCAGTGTAGCCAATCAGCCCCAGCATTTT.

J is TRBJ1-1 and V is TRBV12-3 or TRBV12-4, with D unclear. V dropped 6 bases and J dropped 2 bases, with 10 bases sitting between them. This CDR3 has 13 amino acids. CDR3 residues: CASSSYSNTEAFF. For the CDR3, the DNA is TGTGCCAGCAGCTCCTACAGTAACACTGAAGCTTTCTTT.

The V call is TRBV21-1, the J call TRBJ1-2. TRBV21-1 is designated a pseudogene. The CDR3 is 12 amino acids. The CDR3: CASSHRARGYTF. The CDR3 nucleotides are TGTGCCAGCAGCCACCGGGCGCGGGGCTACACCTTC.

This chain uses TRBV18 with TRBJ1-1, with unresolved D. V lost 1 base to trimming and J lost 2 bases, with 11 bases between them. Germline lookup yields CDR1 KGHSH and CDR2 LQKENI. The CDR3 totals 15 residues. The chain's CDR3 is CASSPRRRRNTEAFF. The DNA of the CDR3 is TGTGCCAGCTCACCACGGCGTCGGCGAAACACTGAAGCTTTCTTT.

The chain joins TRBV19 to TRBJ1-1; D not resolved. The CDR3 runs 16 residues. V dropped 2 bases and J dropped 3 bases, with 16 bases sitting between them. Germline-derived CDR1 and CDR2 are LNHDA and SQIVND (reference sequence). CDR3 sequence reads: CASSITGRTRDTEAFF. In DNA, the CDR3 is TGTGCCAGTAGTATAACGGGGAGGACGAGGGACACTGAAGCTTTCTTT.

This chain uses TRBV13 with TRBJ2-1; 7 nucleotides agree with TRBD2. The J segment lost 10 bases and the V segment lost 5 bases, leaving 8 bases of the junction unmatched. Germline-derived CDR1 and CDR2 are PRHDT and FYEKMQ (reference sequence). The CDR3 has 13 amino acids. The CDR3 DNA follows: TGTGCCAGCAGCCGGACTAGTCTCGGGGAGCAGTTCTTC. It encodes CASSRTSLGEQFF.

The CDR3: CSASVASGPQETQYF. In nucleotides, the CDR3 is TGCAGTGCTAGTGTCGCTAGCGGACCTCAAGAGACCCAGTACTTC. The J gene is TRBJ2-5, the V gene TRBV20-1; 7 bases match TRBD2. Germline CDR1 DFQATT, CDR2 SNEGSKA (reference sequence). The V segment lost 3 bases and the J segment 2 bases; nucleotides outside the gene matches: 9. The CDR3 totals 15 residues.

Here the CDR3 reads CASSFNSYEQYF. The CDR3 coding sequence is TGTGCCAGCAGCTTTAACTCCTACGAGCAGTACTTC. This rearrangement joins TRBV5-4 to TRBJ2-7; no firm D call. CDR3 size: 12 residues. V was pared by 2 bases and J by 0 bases, with 3 bases between. CDR1 is SGHNT and CDR2 is YYREEE in the germline V gene (reference sequence).

V usage is TRBV2 and J usage is TRBJ1-6, with 9 bases identical to TRBD1. The germline CDR1 and CDR2 sequences are SNHLY and FYNNEI. The CDR3 is made up of 13 amino acids. V lost 10 bases to trimming and J lost 7 bases; unmatched junction nucleotides: 5. The CDR3 DNA is TGTGCCACCCTGGGACAGGGAAATTCACCCCTCCACTTT. Its translation: CATLGQGNSPLHF.

The V call is TRBV7-8, the J call TRBJ2-1, with D uncertain. The germline V and J ends were trimmed by 7 bases and 5 bases, with 18 bases remaining between them. The CDR3 length is 15 residues. Germline V gene sequence: CDR1 SGHVS, CDR2 FQNEAQ. CDR3 loop: CASNPTRFVNNEQFF. The DNA for the CDR3 is TGTGCCAGCAACCCGACCCGCTTCGTTAACAATGAGCAGTTCTTC.

This chain links TRBV27 with TRBJ1-3; 9 bases line up with TRBD1. Germline trimming cut 5 bases from V and 4 bases from J; bases unmatched to any gene: 9. From germline, CDR1 is MNHEY and CDR2 SMNVEV (reference sequence). This CDR3 has 16 amino acids. In nucleotides, the CDR3 is TGTGCCAGCAGTATAAACAGGGGGCTAGGGGGAAACACCATATATTTT. Amino acids: CASSINRGLGGNTIYF.

The V call is TRBV5-1, the J call TRBJ2-5, with TRBD1 as a possible D gene (5 bases). The CDR3 spans 16 residues. Trimming removed 0 bases at V and 5 bases at J, with 17 bases between. The germline CDR1 and CDR2 sequences are SGHRS and YFSETQ. The CDR3 DNA follows: TGCGCCAGCAGCTTGGAAGGGGCTGCCCCAGGGGAGACCCAGTACTTC. Protein sequence: CASSLEGAAPGETQYF.

This rearrangement joins TRBV6-1 to TRBJ1-1, with D uncertain. Per germline, CDR1 MNHNS and CDR2 SASEGT. The CDR3 consists of 12 residues. V was cut by 2 bases and J by 11 bases, with 12 bases left in between. The DNA for the CDR3 is TGTGCCAGCAGTGAATCTCTCTTTTCCGCTTTCTTT. It encodes CASSESLFSAFF.

This sequence joins TRBV5-4 and TRBJ2-7; the D gene is possibly TRBD2 (6 bases). V lost 0 bases and J 4 bases, leaving 8 bases between the germline ends. The CDR3 contains 13 residues. Germline V CDR1 and CDR2: SGHNT, YYREEE (reference sequence). The CDR3 sequence: CASSLEAGYEQYF. Here the CDR3 DNA reads TGTGCCAGCAGCTTGGAGGCGGGATACGAGCAGTACTTC.

The J gene is TRBJ2-3, the V gene TRBV6-1; D is unresolved. CDR1 and CDR2 (germline): MNHNS, SASEGT. V lost 1 base, J lost 4 bases, and 15 bases lay in between. CDR3 length equals 16 residues. The CDR3 spells CASSEEVYRAADTQYF. CDR3 DNA: TGTGCCAGCAGTGAAGAGGTATACCGGGCGGCAGATACGCAGTATTTT.

This sequence joins TRBV19 and TRBJ1-1, with D hard to call. Germline assignment: CDR1 LNHDA and CDR2 SQIVND (reference sequence). The CDR3 length is 13 residues. V was shortened by 5 bases and J by 0 bases, with 7 bases between the two germline ends. This CDR3 is CASSVSMNTEAFF. The CDR3 DNA follows: TGTGCCAGTAGTGTATCCATGAACACTGAAGCTTTCTTT.

The J gene is TRBJ2-5, the V gene TRBV5-4, with TRBD1 as a possible D gene (5 bases). Per the germline V gene, CDR1 is SGHNT and CDR2 is YYREEE (reference sequence). V was pared by 1 base and J by 1 base, with 14 bases between. The CDR3 sequence is 16 residues long. CDR3 in amino acids: CASSLSGNSPQETQYF. Written as DNA, the CDR3 is TGTGCCAGCAGCTTGTCAGGGAACAGCCCCCAAGAGACCCAGTACTTC.

V and J are TRBV4-1 and TRBJ1-3; a weak D match, TRBD1 (6 bases). The V and J ends lost 1 base and 4 bases respectively, with 11 bases between them. There are 15 residues in the CDR3. The germline V gene encodes CDR1 MGHRA and CDR2 YSYEKL. The CDR3 sequence: CASSQVDRTGNTIYF. In DNA form, the CDR3 reads TGCGCCAGCAGCCAAGTGGACAGAACAGGAAACACCATATATTTT.

Turning to this clone: Germline and junction disagree at one end, which may indicate a read error. The rearrangement uses TRBV19 and TRBJ1-1; D perhaps matches TRBD1 (5 bases). The CDR3 runs to 16 residues. CDR1 LNHDA and CDR2 SQIVND come from the germline V gene (reference sequence). The CDR3 DNA reads as TGTGCCAGTCGTATAGGGGAGGGGTATGGTAACACTGAAGCTTTCTTT. Amino acids: CASRIGEGYGNTEAFF.

CDR3 nucleotides: TGTGCCAGCAGCTTAGCCCACACTAGTTACAATGAGCAGTTCTTC. Amino acid sequence: CASSLAHTSYNEQFF. The V and J genes are TRBV7-7 and TRBJ2-1; D is possibly TRBD2 (5 bases). V was cut by 0 bases and J by 4 bases, with 10 bases left in between. Germline values: CDR1 SSHAT, CDR2 FNYEAQ (reference sequence). This CDR3 is 15 amino acids long.